This TCR beta chain was documented in a study of human CD8 memory T cell subsets. It was UMI-labeled 5' RACE by which the TCR beta libraries were made. TCRdb re-called the 5' RACE reads, yielding one record per CDR3 amino acid sequence without DNA. The data show approximately 9,300 distinct CDR3 sequences, and the top ten clones hold under 25%. The sample was CD8+ T cells from PBMCs. This sequence was found in a human donor in good health.

The CDR3 sequence: CAISEPAANSYEQYF. The chain combines TRBV10-3 with TRBJ2-7. CDR1 and CDR2 from the germline V gene are ENHRY and SYGVKD. The CDR3 is made up of 15 amino acids.